These 20 T cell receptor beta chains share one sample of origin, sequenced in a study of blood T cell repertoires in COVID-19. Here immunoSEQ multiplex PCR was the method, and the copy in TCRdb shows in-frame clones only, minus some. The data contain approximately 200,000 clones, approximately 78% of them singletons. Sequencing input: PBMCs or T cells enriched from blood (not recorded which). These receptors all stem from a man in his forties who had recovered from COVID-19.

The CDR3 DNA reads as TGTGCCAGCAGCCCCCGGGGGGCGATCGGGGGAGAGACCCAGTACTTC. Translated, it gives CASSPRGAIGGETQYF. The chain uses TRBV2 and TRBJ2-5; possible D gene TRBD2, 7 bases. This CDR3 has 16 residues. Looked up from germline, CDR1 is SNHLY and CDR2 is FYNNEI. V was pared by 6 bases and J by 4 bases, with 21 bases between.

The rearrangement uses TRBV12-3 or TRBV12-4 and TRBJ1-1; TRBD1 aligns across 8 bases. This CDR3 has 13 amino acids. The V segment lost 3 bases and the J segment 10 bases; nucleotides outside the gene matches: 7. Written as DNA, the CDR3 is TGTGCCAGCAGTTTGACAGGGGTAGGTGTAGCTTTCTTT. Amino acid sequence: CASSLTGVGVAFF.

This clone occurred once. The V call is TRBV28, the J call TRBJ1-2; the D is unclear. This CDR3 region has 14 residues. Trimming removed 1 base from V and 10 bases from J, with 16 bases in between. The germline V gene encodes CDR1 MDHEN and CDR2 SYDVKM. CDR3 in amino acids: CASSLLAQPNYYTF. CDR3 bases: TGTGCCAGCAGTTTATTGGCACAGCCAAATTACTACACCTTC.

J is TRBJ1-2 and V is TRBV9, with 11 positions matching TRBD1. V lost 4 bases, J lost 6 bases, and 8 bases stayed unmatched. Germline CDR1 reads SGDLS; CDR2 reads YYNGEE. CDR3 length: 15 amino acids. CDR3 nucleotides: TGTGCCAGCAGCTCCCGGACAGGGGGCTTGGATGGCTACACCTTC. Protein: CASSSRTGGLDGYTF.

The rearrangement links TRBV7-2 to TRBJ1-2; maybe TRBD1 (6 bases). Per germline, CDR1 SGHTA and CDR2 FQGNSA. Trimming left V 5 bases short and J 2 bases short, with 12 bases between. This CDR3 is 14 amino acids long. The CDR3 region has the DNA TGTGCCAGCAGCCAGGGGCGGGGGAACTATGGCTACACCTTC. It specifies CASSQGRGNYGYTF.

This chain connects TRBV29-1 to TRBJ2-1; D perhaps matches TRBD1 (6 bases). This CDR3 comprises 13 residues. Trimming left V 4 bases short and J 3 bases short, with 10 bases between. The germline gives CDR1 SQVTM, CDR2 ANQGSEA. The CDR3 reads CSVGDTGYNEQFF. The CDR3 DNA follows: TGCAGCGTTGGGGACACGGGCTACAATGAGCAGTTCTTC.

V usage is TRBV28 and J usage is TRBJ1-2, with D possibly being TRBD1 (6 bases). Germline loops: CDR1 MDHEN, CDR2 SYDVKM. The CDR3 loop spans 15 amino acids. Deletions cut 7 bases from V and 3 bases from J, with 18 bases between. The CDR3 nucleotides are TGTGCCAGCACCCTTTCCCCCAGGGGTGACTATGGCTACACCTTC. Amino acids: CASTLSPRGDYGYTF.

Notes on this clone: The sample holds other DNA sequences that translate to the same CDR3. CDR3 DNA sequence: TGCGCCAGCAGGGAGACAGGGGGTTATGGCTACACCTTC. Its protein is CASRETGGYGYTF. The chain joins TRBV5-1 to TRBJ1-2, with 9 bases identical to TRBD1. Looked up from germline, CDR1 is SGHRS and CDR2 is YFSETQ. The CDR3 totals 13 residues. V dropped 5 bases and J dropped 5; count of bases not matched to a gene: 4.

This chain links TRBV20-1 with TRBJ2-3; no clear D. V lost 3 bases to trimming and J lost 3 bases, with 13 bases between them. The length of the CDR3 is 14 residues. CDR1 and CDR2 (germline): DFQATT, SNEGSKA (reference sequence). CDR3 in amino acids: CSASRPSSTDTQYF. CDR3 nucleotides: TGCAGTGCTAGTCGGCCTAGTTCTACAGATACGCAGTATTTT.

The chain combines TRBV3-1 (or the pseudogene TRBV3-2) with TRBJ2-7; 7 bases are a match to TRBD2. The CDR3 has 15 amino acids. Germline V gives CDR1 LGHDT, CDR2 YNNKEL (reference sequence). The J segment lost 3 bases and the V segment lost 4 bases, leaving 9 bases of the junction unmatched. The CDR3 sequence is CASSLRGGRSYEQYF. The CDR3 coding sequence is TGTGCCAGCAGCCTAAGGGGCGGGAGAAGCTACGAGCAGTACTTC.

The chain employs TRBV3-1 (or the pseudogene TRBV3-2) and TRBJ1-2; 8 nucleotides line up with TRBD1. Trimming at V came to 3 bases and at J to 2 bases, leaving 8 bases not matched to a gene. The CDR3 loop spans 16 amino acids. The V gene's germline CDR1 is LGHDT and CDR2 YNNKEL (reference sequence). The CDR3 bases are TGTGCCAGCAGCCACGGCACGGGACAGGTGAACTATGGCTACACCTTC. Encoded protein: CASSHGTGQVNYGYTF.

The J gene is TRBJ2-1, the V gene TRBV7-7; 8 bases match TRBD1. Germline trimming cut 2 bases from V and 7 bases from J; bases unmatched to any gene: 7. There are 15 residues in the CDR3. Germline V gene data show CDR1 as SSHAT and CDR2 as FNYEAQ (reference sequence). This CDR3 reads CASSLSQGAGNEQFF. The DNA of the CDR3 is TGTGCCAGCAGCTTATCCCAGGGGGCTGGGAATGAGCAGTTCTTC.

The chain recombines TRBV10-1 with TRBJ2-7, with TRBD1 matching 7 bases. V trimming: 2 bases; J trimming: 7 bases; junction bases outside the gene matches: 8. The CDR3 is 14 amino acids. CDR1 is WNHNN and CDR2 is SYGVQD in the germline V gene (reference sequence). The CDR3 nucleotides are TGCGCCAGCAGTGAGACCGGGACAGAAGGGGAGCAGTACTTC. Amino acid sequence: CASSETGTEGEQYF.

The CDR3: CASSPGTHTQYF. The DNA for the CDR3 is TGTGCCAGCAGCCCTGGGACTCATACGCAGTATTTT. This chain uses TRBV9 with TRBJ2-3, with D possibly TRBD2 on 6 matching bases. CDR3 length equals 12 residues. Germline CDR1 SGDLS, CDR2 YYNGEE. V lost 4 bases and J lost 7, with 10 bases in between.

V gene TRBV28 combines with J gene TRBJ2-5; TRBD1 agrees at 8 bases. The CDR3 has 18 residues. The trim removed 6 bases at V and 5 bases at J, leaving 20 bases unmatched. Looked up from germline, CDR1 is MDHEN and CDR2 is SYDVKM. The CDR3 DNA reads TGTGCCAGCAGAGGAACTTGGGACAGGAGATCTCTTGGGGAGACCCAGTACTTC. It encodes CASRGTWDRRSLGETQYF.

This chain links TRBV10-3 with TRBJ2-5; 9 nucleotides match TRBD1. Per the germline V gene, CDR1 is ENHRY and CDR2 is SYGVKD. CDR3 length equals 11 residues. Trimming removed 10 bases from V and 5 bases from J; junction bases left unmatched: 2. CDR3 region: CASGTGETQYF. CDR3 nucleotides: TGTGCCAGCGGGACAGGGGAGACCCAGTACTTC.

The chain employs TRBV29-1 and TRBJ1-2; a weak D match, TRBD1 (5 bases). This CDR3 is 15 amino acids long. Germline loops: CDR1 SQVTM, CDR2 ANQGSEA. V was shortened by 1 base and J by 4 bases, with 16 bases between the two germline ends. CDR3 in DNA: TGCAGCGTTGAAGGAGAAGGGCAGGGCCCCTATGGCTACACCTTC. Protein product: CSVEGEGQGPYGYTF.

This chain joins TRBV5-1 and TRBJ1-6; 7 nucleotides line up with TRBD1. The V segment lost 4 bases and the J segment 9 bases; nucleotides outside the gene matches: 10. CDR1 is SGHRS and CDR2 is YFSETQ in the germline V gene. The CDR3 consists of 15 residues. CDR3 sequence reads: CASSIDQGVVSPLHF. CDR3 nucleotides: TGCGCCAGCAGCATTGATCAGGGGGTCGTTTCACCCCTCCACTTT.

This clone was recorded a few times. This chain joins TRBV18 and TRBJ2-1; 8 bases agree with TRBD1. The length of the CDR3 is 16 residues. Germline V gene data show CDR1 as KGHSH and CDR2 as LQKENI. Unmatched junction bases numbered 12, after V lost 5 bases and J lost 6 bases. CDR3 sequence (DNA): TGTGCCAGCTCAGAGACCGGGACAGGCGGTCCCAATGAGCAGTTCTTC. Translated, it gives CASSETGTGGPNEQFF. The variable domain in full, completed from reference TRBV18 and TRBJ2-1, reads NAGVMQNPRHLVRRRGQEARLRCSPMKGHSHVYWYRQLPEEGLKFMVYLQKENIIDESGMPKERFSAEFPKEGPSILRIQQVVRGDSAAYFCASSETGTGGPNEQFFGPGTRLTVL.

This clone was observed a few times. The J gene is TRBJ1-5, the V gene TRBV7-9; TRBD1 agrees at 10 bases. The germline gives CDR1 SEHNR, CDR2 FQNEAQ (reference sequence). CDR3 size: 15 residues. J was trimmed by 4 bases and V by 5 bases; bases with no gene match: 5. In DNA, the CDR3 is TGTGCCAGCAGCCGCTCGGGACAGGGGAATCAGCCCCAGCATTTT. This gives the protein CASSRSGQGNQPQHF.